These 21 T cell receptor beta chains were all obtained from the same sample, sequenced in a study of blood T cell repertoires in COVID-19. Clones were read by immunoSEQ multiplex PCR, and TCRdb kept only the in-frame ones, dropping some. Of some 77,000 clones listed, around nine tenths are singletons. Sequences were obtained from peripheral blood. The receptors come from a man aged 25-45 years with acute or convalescent COVID-19.

The J gene is TRBJ2-3, the V gene TRBV5-4, with 11 positions matching TRBD2. V was pared by 4 bases and J by 1 base, with 8 bases of the junction left unmatched. Germline loops: CDR1 SGHNT, CDR2 YYREEE (reference sequence). This CDR3 has 17 residues. CDR3 region: CASSLTSGNGGTDTQYF. The DNA of the CDR3 is TGTGCCAGCAGCCTGACTAGCGGGAATGGAGGCACAGATACGCAGTATTTT.

V usage is TRBV9 and J usage is TRBJ2-3; 11 bases are shared with TRBD2. V lost 4 bases to trimming and J lost 4 bases; unmatched junction nucleotides: 8. Germline CDR1 is SGDLS and CDR2 is YYNGEE. The CDR3 length is 16 residues. In DNA form, the CDR3 reads TGTGCCAGCAGCCCCCGACTAGCGGGAAATCCAGATACGCAGTATTTT. Its translation is CASSPRLAGNPDTQYF.

The chain is built from TRBV6-6 and TRBJ1-5; D is possibly TRBD1 (6 bases). Germline V gives CDR1 MNHNY, CDR2 SVGAGI (reference sequence). CDR3 length: 14 amino acids. Trimming removed 2 bases at V and 6 bases at J, with 11 bases between. The CDR3 sequence is CASSYNRASQPQHF. The CDR3 region has the DNA TGTGCCAGCAGTTACAACAGGGCCTCTCAGCCCCAGCATTTT.

This chain links TRBV6-6 with TRBJ2-5; D is perhaps TRBD1 (5 bases). CDR3 length equals 14 residues. Per the germline V gene, CDR1 is MNHNY and CDR2 is SVGAGI (reference sequence). V lost 2 bases and J 0 bases, leaving 7 bases between the germline ends. This CDR3 reads CASSYGQYQETQYF. CDR3 bases: TGTGCCAGCAGTTACGGACAATACCAAGAGACCCAGTACTTC.

A single count supports this clone. The chain has TRBV2 and TRBJ2-3; 10 bases fit TRBD2. The V segment lost 4 bases and the J segment 6 bases; nucleotides outside the gene matches: 4. Germline V lookup: CDR1 SNHLY, CDR2 FYNNEI. This CDR3 has 14 amino acids. CDR3: CASSGLAGWDTQYF. The CDR3 DNA follows: TGTGCCAGCAGTGGACTAGCGGGTTGGGATACGCAGTATTTT. Variable domain in full (rest from reference TRBV2 and TRBJ2-3): EPEVTQTPSHQVTQMGQEVILRCVPISNHLYFYWYRQILGQKVEFLVSFYNNEISEKSEIFDDQFSVERPDGSNFTLKIRSTKLEDSAMYFCASSGLAGWDTQYFGPGTRLTVL.

This sequence joins TRBV10-2 and TRBJ2-1; TRBD2 aligns across 12 bases. CDR3 length: 15 residues. The trim removed 6 bases at V and 7 bases at J, leaving 7 bases unmatched. Germline lookup yields CDR1 WSHSY and CDR2 SAAADI. CDR3 in amino acids: CASRTSGSPLNEQFF. DNA for the CDR3: TGCGCCAGCAGGACTAGCGGGAGCCCCCTAAATGAGCAGTTCTTC.

The rearrangement links TRBV27 to TRBJ2-7, with TRBD2 matching over 8 bases. This CDR3 region has 15 residues. The junction had 10 bases not matched to a gene; V was cut back by 6 bases and J by 3 bases. Looked up from germline, CDR1 is MNHEY and CDR2 is SMNVEV (reference sequence). DNA of the CDR3: TGTGCCAGCAGCCAACCCGGGGGGGGGATCTACGAGCAGTACTTC. Its translation is CASSQPGGGIYEQYF.

CDR3 residues: CSVEDWAGASYEQYF. The CDR3 DNA reads TGCAGCGTTGAAGATTGGGCAGGGGCCTCCTACGAGCAGTACTTC. This chain connects TRBV29-1 to TRBJ2-7; D is possibly TRBD1 (6 bases). Germline V gene lookup returns CDR1 SQVTM and CDR2 ANQGSEA. Trimming pared 0 bases from V and 0 bases from J, leaving 12 bases between. The CDR3 is 15 amino acids.

The chain couples TRBV18 to TRBJ1-1; D is unclear. There are 13 residues in the CDR3. Trimming pared 5 bases from V and 1 base from J, leaving 8 bases between. Germline V CDR1 and CDR2: KGHSH, LQKENI. The CDR3 DNA reads as TGTGCCAGCTCAATCACCGGGAACACTGAAGCTTTCTTT. Its protein is CASSITGNTEAFF.

The genes are TRBV18 and TRBJ1-2, with no clear D. V was trimmed by 3 bases and J by 3 bases, leaving 20 bases between them. Germline V gives CDR1 KGHSH, CDR2 LQKENI. The CDR3 runs to 17 residues. CDR3 coding DNA: TGTGCCAGCTCACCCTGGACCGGGGAAGCTGGCGACTATGGCTACACCTTC. This sequence encodes CASSPWTGEAGDYGYTF.

This chain joins TRBV5-1 and TRBJ1-1; 9 bases line up with TRBD1. V shed 0 bases and J 3 bases; nucleotides not matched to a gene: 9. The CDR3 has 17 amino acids. Germline V gene sequence: CDR1 SGHRS, CDR2 YFSETQ. The CDR3 spells CASSLVGQGSLDTEAFF. CDR3 nucleotide sequence: TGCGCCAGCAGCTTGGTAGGACAGGGGTCTCTAGACACTGAAGCTTTCTTT.

This chain connects TRBV28 to TRBJ2-3, with TRBD2 identical over 11 bases. The length of the CDR3 is 14 residues. The V segment lost 5 bases and the J segment 4 bases; nucleotides outside the gene matches: 2. The V gene's germline CDR1 is MDHEN and CDR2 SYDVKM. This CDR3 is CASSLAGGPDTQYF. CDR3 nucleotides: TGTGCCAGCAGTCTAGCGGGGGGTCCAGATACGCAGTATTTT.

The chain joins TRBV2 to TRBJ1-3, with TRBD1 matching over 10 bases. Germline assignment: CDR1 SNHLY and CDR2 FYNNEI. V lost 4 bases and J lost 2; bases outside the gene matches: 2. The CDR3 totals 15 residues. The CDR3 DNA reads as TGTGCCAGCAGTGCAGGACAGGGGGCTGGAAACACCATATATTTT. Translating gives CASSAGQGAGNTIYF.

The chain employs TRBV19 and TRBJ2-7, with 10 positions matching TRBD1. This CDR3 is 17 amino acids long. CDR1 is LNHDA and CDR2 is SQIVND in the germline V gene (reference sequence). With V trimmed by 8 bases and J by 1 base, 14 bases remained unmatched. CDR3 sequence reads: CASSGTGAGLLSYEQYF. In nucleotides, the CDR3 is TGTGCCAGTTCCGGGACAGGGGCGGGACTTTTGTCCTACGAGCAGTACTTC.

J is TRBJ1-5 and V is TRBV2; TRBD1 aligns across 9 bases. Trimming removed 4 bases from V and 3 bases from J; junction bases left unmatched: 4. The CDR3 runs 15 residues. Per germline, CDR1 SNHLY and CDR2 FYNNEI. This CDR3 reads CASSGDRGSNQPQHF. DNA of the CDR3: TGTGCCAGCAGTGGAGACAGGGGGTCCAATCAGCCCCAGCATTTT.

The genes are TRBV14 and TRBJ1-4; D unresolved. The germline CDR1 and CDR2 sequences are SGHDN and FVKESK. The CDR3 is made up of 13 amino acids. Trimming shortened V by 6 bases and J by 5 bases, and 10 bases separated the two germline ends. The CDR3 DNA is TGTGCCAGCAGGTCCAGGCTCAATGAAAAACTGTTTTTT. This translates into CASRSRLNEKLFF.

This clone was seen a few times. The chain recombines TRBV10-3 with TRBJ2-1; 10 bases are shared with TRBD2. This CDR3 has 15 amino acids. Per germline, CDR1 ENHRY and CDR2 SYGVKD. J lost 6 bases, V lost 6 bases, and 8 bases had no gene match. The CDR3 loop is CAIRGSGRAPNEQFF. In nucleotides, the CDR3 is TGTGCCATCAGGGGGAGCGGGAGGGCACCCAATGAGCAGTTCTTC.

V is TRBV6-5 and J is TRBJ2-4, with TRBD1 as a possible D gene (5 bases). CDR3 length: 12 amino acids. Trimming took 10 bases from V and 7 from J, leaving 14 bases between them. Germline-derived CDR1 and CDR2 are MNHEY and SVGAGI. The CDR3: CATTGNVNIQYF. The DNA of the CDR3 is TGTGCCACCACAGGAAACGTTAACATTCAGTACTTC.

This chain links TRBV9 with TRBJ1-2, with D unresolved. Deletions cut 3 bases from V and 1 base from J, with 4 bases between. The CDR3 sequence is 12 residues long. Germline CDR1 SGDLS, CDR2 YYNGEE. CDR3 in amino acids: CASSADNYGYTF. The CDR3 nucleotides read TGTGCCAGCAGCGCAGATAACTATGGCTACACCTTC.

This chain connects TRBV7-9 to TRBJ2-1, with D possibly being TRBD1 (5 bases). The germline gives CDR1 SEHNR, CDR2 FQNEAQ (reference sequence). CDR3 size: 14 residues. V was pared by 3 bases and J by 8 bases, with 14 bases between. The CDR3 reads CASSLAAGPYEQFF. The CDR3 nucleotides read TGTGCCAGCAGCTTGGCGGCAGGGCCCTATGAGCAGTTCTTC.

The rearrangement joins TRBV4-3 to TRBJ2-7; 14 nucleotides line up with TRBD2. This CDR3 is built from 19 residues. Germline V gene data show CDR1 as LGHNA and CDR2 as YSLEER. Trimming removed 0 bases from V and 4 bases from J; junction bases left unmatched: 11. The CDR3 reads CASSQDFGRGTSGSYEQYF. Here the CDR3 DNA reads TGCGCCAGCAGCCAAGATTTTGGACGGGGGACTAGCGGGAGTTACGAGCAGTACTTC.